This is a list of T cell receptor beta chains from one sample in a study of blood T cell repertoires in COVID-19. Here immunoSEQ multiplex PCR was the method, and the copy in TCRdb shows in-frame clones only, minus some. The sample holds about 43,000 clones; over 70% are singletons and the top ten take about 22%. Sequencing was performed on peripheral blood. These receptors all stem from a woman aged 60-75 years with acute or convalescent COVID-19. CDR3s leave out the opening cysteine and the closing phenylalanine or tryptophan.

ASSSQTGPNTGELF TRBJ2-2 TRBV9
ASSQDWGQYGNTIY TRBJ1-3 TRBV3-1/TRBV3-2
ASSYTVEGTEAF TRBJ1-1 TRBV6-2/TRBV6-3
ASSEDETGGYSPLH TRBJ1-6 TRBV6-1
ASSLAGNTIY TRBJ1-3 TRBV5-4
ASSLTGTTLPPLH TRBJ1-6 TRBV27
ASSPTRTGGHEQY TRBJ2-7 TRBV18
ASSLGLSYEQY TRBJ2-7 TRBV4-2
AWSVRRSTDTQY TRBJ2-3 TRBV30
ASSNRQGGAEAF TRBJ1-1 TRBV5-1
ASSLSRDRGGYEQY TRBJ2-7 TRBV4-1
ASRSGTTGGELF TRBJ2-2 TRBV5-1
ASSPPGRSGANVLT TRBJ2-6 TRBV7-9
ASSLVAGASSGANVLT TRBJ2-6 TRBV5-1
ASSLFRGAFETQY TRBJ2-5 TRBV5-1
ASSLGAGIQPQH TRBJ1-5 TRBV7-8
ATSEASGGEYNEQF TRBJ2-1 TRBV24-1
AWSKGQGVPHSNQPQH TRBJ1-5 TRBV30
ATSNSGGQETQY TRBJ2-5 TRBV15
ATRGVEILVGPTEAF TRBJ1-1 TRBV7-9
ASNSQGESEAF TRBJ1-1 TRBV19
ASSPGEEGLYEQY TRBJ2-7 TRBV13
ASRSGQSTEAF TRBJ1-1 TRBV10-1
ASSLVRRIPKSPGYT TRBJ1-2 TRBV5-6
ASSLVRGLASPLH TRBJ1-6 TRBV5-8
ASSRGFGTEAF TRBJ1-1 TRBV12-3/TRBV12-4
ASSENSPNQPQH TRBJ1-5 TRBV2
ASSLDRDRFSNEQF TRBJ2-1 TRBV5-5
ASGRLQGGDRTF TRBJ1-1 TRBV9
ASSLYRGSYNEQF TRBJ2-1 TRBV27
ASSVDGSYGYT TRBJ1-2 TRBV9
ARWGQGLHEQY TRBJ2-7 TRBV21-1
ASSPTVNYGYT TRBJ1-2 TRBV7-9
ASREGLNTGELF TRBJ2-2 TRBV18
ASSSIDLAGSYEQY TRBJ2-7 TRBV5-4
ASSLGTGLAVGDTQY TRBJ2-3 TRBV11-3
ASRGSVGAPEQF TRBJ2-1 TRBV5-1
ASSQDRVAGGYEQY TRBJ2-7 TRBV4-2
ASRGADRATQY TRBJ2-5 TRBV25-1
AWAVGGGSEKLF TRBJ1-4 TRBV30
ASSYSRGQGPYEQY TRBJ2-7 TRBV6-6
ASSLDTGSSYNSPLH TRBJ1-6 TRBV5-6
ASSLRQGGIGGNEKLF TRBJ1-4 TRBV7-9
ATSDPRQDYT TRBJ1-2 TRBV24-1
ASSSGQGSQPQH TRBJ1-5 TRBV2
ASSLVTGTGELF TRBJ2-2 TRBV5-1
SVQQGSGNTIY TRBJ1-3 TRBV29-1